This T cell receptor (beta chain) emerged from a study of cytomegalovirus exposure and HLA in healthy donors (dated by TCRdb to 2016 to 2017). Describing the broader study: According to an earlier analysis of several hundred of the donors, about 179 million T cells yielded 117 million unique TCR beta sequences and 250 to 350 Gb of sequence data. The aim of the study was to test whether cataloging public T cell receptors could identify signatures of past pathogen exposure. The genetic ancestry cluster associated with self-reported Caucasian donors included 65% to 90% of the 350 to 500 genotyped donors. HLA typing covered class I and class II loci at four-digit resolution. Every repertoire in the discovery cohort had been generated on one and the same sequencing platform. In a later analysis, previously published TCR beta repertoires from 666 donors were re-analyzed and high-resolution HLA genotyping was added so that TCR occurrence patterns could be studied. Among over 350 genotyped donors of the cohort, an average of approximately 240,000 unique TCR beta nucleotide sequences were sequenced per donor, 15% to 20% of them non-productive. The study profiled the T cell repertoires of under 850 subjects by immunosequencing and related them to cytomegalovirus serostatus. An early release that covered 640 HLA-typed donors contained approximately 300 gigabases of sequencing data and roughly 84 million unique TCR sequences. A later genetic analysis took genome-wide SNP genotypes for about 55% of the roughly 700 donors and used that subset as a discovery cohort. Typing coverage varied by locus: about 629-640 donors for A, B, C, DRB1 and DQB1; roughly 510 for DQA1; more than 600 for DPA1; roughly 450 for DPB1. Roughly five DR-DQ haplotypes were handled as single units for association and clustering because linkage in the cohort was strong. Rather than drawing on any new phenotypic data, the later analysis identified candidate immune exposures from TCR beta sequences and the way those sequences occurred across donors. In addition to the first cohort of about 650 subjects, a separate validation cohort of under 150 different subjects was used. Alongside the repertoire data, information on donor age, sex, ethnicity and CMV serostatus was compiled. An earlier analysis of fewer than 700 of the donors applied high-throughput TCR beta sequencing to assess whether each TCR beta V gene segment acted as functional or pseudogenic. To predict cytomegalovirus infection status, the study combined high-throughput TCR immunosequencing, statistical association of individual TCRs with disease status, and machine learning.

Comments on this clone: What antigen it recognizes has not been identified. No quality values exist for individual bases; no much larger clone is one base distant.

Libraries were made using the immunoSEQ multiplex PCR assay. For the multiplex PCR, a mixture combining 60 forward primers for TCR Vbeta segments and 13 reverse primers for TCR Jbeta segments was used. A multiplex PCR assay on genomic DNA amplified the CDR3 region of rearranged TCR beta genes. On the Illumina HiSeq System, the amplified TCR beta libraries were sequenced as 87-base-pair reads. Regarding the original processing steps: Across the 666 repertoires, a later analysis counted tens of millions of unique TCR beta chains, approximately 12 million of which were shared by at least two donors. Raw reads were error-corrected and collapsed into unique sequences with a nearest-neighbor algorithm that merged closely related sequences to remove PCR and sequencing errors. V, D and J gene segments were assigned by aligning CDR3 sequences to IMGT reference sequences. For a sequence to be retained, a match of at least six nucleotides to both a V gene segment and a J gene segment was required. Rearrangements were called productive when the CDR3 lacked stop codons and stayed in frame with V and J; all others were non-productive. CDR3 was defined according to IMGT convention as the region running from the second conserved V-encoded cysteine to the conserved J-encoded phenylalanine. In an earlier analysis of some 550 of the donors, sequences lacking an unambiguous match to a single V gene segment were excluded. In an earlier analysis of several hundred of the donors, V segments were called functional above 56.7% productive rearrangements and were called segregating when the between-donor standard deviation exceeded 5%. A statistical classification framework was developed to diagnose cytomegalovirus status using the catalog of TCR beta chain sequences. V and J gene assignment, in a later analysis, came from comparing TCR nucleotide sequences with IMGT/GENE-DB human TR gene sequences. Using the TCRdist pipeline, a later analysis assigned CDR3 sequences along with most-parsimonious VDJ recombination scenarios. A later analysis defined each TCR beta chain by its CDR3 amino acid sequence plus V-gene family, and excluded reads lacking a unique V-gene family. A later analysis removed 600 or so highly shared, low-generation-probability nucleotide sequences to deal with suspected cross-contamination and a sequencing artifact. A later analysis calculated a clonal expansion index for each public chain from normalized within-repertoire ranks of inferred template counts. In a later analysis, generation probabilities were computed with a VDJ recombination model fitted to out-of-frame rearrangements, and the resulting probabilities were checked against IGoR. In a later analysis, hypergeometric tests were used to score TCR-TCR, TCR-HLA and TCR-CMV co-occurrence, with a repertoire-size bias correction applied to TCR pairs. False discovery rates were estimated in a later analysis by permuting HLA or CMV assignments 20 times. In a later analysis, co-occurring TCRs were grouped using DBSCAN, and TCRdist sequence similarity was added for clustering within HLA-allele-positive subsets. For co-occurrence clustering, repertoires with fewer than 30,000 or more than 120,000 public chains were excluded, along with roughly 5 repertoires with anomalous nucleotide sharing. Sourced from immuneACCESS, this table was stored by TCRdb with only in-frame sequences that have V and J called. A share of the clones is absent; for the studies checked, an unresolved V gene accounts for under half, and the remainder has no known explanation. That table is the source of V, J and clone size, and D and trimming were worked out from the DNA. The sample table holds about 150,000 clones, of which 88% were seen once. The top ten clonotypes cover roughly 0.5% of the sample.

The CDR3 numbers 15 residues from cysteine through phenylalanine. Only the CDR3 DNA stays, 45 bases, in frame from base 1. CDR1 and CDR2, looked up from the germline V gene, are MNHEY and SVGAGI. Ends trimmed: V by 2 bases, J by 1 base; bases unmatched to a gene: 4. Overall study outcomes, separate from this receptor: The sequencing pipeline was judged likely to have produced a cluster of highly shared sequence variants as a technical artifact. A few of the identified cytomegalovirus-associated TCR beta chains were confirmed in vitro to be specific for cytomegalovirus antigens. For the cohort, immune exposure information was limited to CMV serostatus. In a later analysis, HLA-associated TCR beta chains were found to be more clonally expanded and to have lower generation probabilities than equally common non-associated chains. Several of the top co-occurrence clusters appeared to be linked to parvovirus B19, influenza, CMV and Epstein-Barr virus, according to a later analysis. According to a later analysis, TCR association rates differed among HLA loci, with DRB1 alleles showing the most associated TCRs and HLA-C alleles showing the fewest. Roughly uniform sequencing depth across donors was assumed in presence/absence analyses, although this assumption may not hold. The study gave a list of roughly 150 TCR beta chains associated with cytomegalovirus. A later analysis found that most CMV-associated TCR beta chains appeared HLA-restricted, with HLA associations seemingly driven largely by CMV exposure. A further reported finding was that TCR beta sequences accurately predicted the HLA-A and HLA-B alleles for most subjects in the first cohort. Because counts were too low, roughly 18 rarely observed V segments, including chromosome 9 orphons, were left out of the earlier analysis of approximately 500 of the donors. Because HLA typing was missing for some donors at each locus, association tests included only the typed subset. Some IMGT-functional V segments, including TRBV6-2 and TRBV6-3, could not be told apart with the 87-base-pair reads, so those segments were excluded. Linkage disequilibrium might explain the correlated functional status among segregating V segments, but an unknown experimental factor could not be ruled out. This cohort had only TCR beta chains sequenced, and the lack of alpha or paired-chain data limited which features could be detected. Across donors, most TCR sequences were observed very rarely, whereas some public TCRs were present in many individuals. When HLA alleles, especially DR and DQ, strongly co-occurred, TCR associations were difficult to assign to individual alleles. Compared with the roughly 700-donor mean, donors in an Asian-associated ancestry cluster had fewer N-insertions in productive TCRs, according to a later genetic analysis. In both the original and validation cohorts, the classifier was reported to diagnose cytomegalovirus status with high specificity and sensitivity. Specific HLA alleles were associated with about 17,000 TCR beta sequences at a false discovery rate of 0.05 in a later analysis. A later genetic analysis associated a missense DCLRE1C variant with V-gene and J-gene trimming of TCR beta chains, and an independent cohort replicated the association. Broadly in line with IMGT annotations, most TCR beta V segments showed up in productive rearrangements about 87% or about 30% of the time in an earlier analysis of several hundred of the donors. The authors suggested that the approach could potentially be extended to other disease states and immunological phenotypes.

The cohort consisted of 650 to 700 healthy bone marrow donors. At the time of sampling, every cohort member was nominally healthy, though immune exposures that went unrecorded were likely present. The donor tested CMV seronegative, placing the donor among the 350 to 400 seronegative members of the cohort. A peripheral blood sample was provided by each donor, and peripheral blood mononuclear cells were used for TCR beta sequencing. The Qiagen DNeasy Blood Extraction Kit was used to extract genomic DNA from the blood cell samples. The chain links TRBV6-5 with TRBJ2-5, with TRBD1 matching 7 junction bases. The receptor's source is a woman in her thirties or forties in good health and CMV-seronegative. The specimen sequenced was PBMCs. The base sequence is TGTGCCAGCAGTTACCCCGACAGGGCCCAAGAGACCCAGTACTTC. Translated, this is CASSYPDRAQETQYF.